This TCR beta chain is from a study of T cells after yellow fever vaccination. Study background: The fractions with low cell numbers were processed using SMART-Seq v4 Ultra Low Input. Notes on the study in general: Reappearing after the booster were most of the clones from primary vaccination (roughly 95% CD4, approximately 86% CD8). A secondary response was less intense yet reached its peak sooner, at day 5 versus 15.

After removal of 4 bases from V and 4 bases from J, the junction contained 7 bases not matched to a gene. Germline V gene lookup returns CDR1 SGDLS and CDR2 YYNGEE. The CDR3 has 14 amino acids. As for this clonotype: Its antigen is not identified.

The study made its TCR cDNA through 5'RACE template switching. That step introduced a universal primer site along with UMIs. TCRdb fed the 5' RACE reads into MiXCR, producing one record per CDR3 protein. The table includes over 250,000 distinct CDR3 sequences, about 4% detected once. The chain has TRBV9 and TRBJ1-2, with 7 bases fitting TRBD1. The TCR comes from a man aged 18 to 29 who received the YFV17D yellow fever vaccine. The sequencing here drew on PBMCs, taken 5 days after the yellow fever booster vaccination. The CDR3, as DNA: TGTGCCAGCAGCCGATCGACAGGGAGCTATGGCTACACCTTC. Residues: CASSRSTGSYGYTF.